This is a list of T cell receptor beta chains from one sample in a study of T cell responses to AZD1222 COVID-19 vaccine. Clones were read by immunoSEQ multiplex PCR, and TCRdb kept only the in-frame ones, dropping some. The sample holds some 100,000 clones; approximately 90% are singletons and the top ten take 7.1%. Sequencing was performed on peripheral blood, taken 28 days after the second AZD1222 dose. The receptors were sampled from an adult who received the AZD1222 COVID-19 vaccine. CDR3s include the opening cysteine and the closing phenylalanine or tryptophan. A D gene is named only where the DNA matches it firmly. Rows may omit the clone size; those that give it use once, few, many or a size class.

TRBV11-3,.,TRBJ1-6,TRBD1,CASSPGGWAENSPLHF,TGTGCCAGCAGCCCAGGGGGATGGGCAGAAAATTCACCCCTCCACTTT
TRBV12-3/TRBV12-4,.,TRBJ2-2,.,CASSRTATGELFF,TGTGCCAGCAGTCGGACAGCCACCGGGGAGCTGTTTTTT
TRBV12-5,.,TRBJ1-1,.,CASAPRGGNTEAFF,TGTGCTAGTGCCCCCCGTGGGGGTAACACTGAAGCTTTCTTT
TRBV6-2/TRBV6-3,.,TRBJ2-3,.,CASSSAGMGTDTQYF,TGTGCCAGCAGTTCCGCCGGGATGGGGACAGATACGCAGTATTTT
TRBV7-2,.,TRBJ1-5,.,CASSLAWVPGRPQHF,TGTGCCAGCAGCTTAGCCTGGGTGCCGGGGCGGCCCCAGCATTTT
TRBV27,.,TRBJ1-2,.,CASSLAGDYGYTF,TGTGCCAGCAGTTTGGCAGGGGACTATGGCTACACCTTC
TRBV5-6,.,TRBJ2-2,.,CASSFDRFTGELFF,TGTGCCAGCAGCTTCGACAGGTTCACCGGGGAGCTGTTTTTT
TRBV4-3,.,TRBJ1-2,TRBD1,CASSQEGTGGFYYGYTF,TGCGCCAGCAGCCAAGAAGGGACAGGGGGCTTTTACTATGGCTACACCTTC
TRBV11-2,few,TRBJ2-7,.,CASSPTGRGRAIPYEQYF,TGTGCCAGCAGCCCGACCGGGCGGGGACGCGCGATTCCCTACGAGCAGTACTTC
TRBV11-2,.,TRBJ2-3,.,CASSLEGFTDTQYF,TGTGCCAGCAGCTTAGAAGGGTTCACAGATACGCAGTATTTT
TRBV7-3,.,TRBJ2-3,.,CASSSTRADTQYF,TGTGCCAGCAGCTCGACTAGGGCAGATACGCAGTATTTT
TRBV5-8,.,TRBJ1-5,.,CASSLAGYSNQPQHF,TGTGCCAGCAGCTTGGCAGGGTATAGCAATCAGCCCCAGCATTTT